These 14 T cell receptor beta chains originate from one sample sequenced in a study of blood T cell repertoires in COVID-19. The method was immunoSEQ multiplex PCR; TCRdb's version includes in-frame clones alone and lacks a portion of them. This sample has about 70,000 clones, with 75% to 80% found just once. Sequencing was done on a sample of peripheral blood. Receptor source: a human donor in a cohort sampled during active COVID-19.

The rearrangement joins TRBV6-1 to TRBJ2-3, with 7 bases fitting TRBD1. From germline, CDR1 is MNHNS and CDR2 SASEGT. This CDR3 is built from 16 residues. With V trimmed by 6 bases and J by 2 bases, 11 bases remained unmatched. The CDR3 protein is CASRETGTEVTDTQYF. CDR3 in DNA: TGTGCCAGCAGGGAAACCGGGACAGAAGTCACAGATACGCAGTATTTT.

V usage is TRBV28 and J usage is TRBJ1-3; D call uncertain. The V gene's germline CDR1 is MDHEN and CDR2 SYDVKM. The CDR3 is 13 residues long. Trimming took off 3 bases at V and 4 bases at J, with 7 bases between the two ends. CDR3 sequence: CASSFGRGNTIYF. DNA of the CDR3: TGTGCCAGCAGTTTTGGCCGCGGAAACACCATATATTTT.

This chain links TRBV5-1 with TRBJ2-3; 14 bases align to TRBD2. Germline V gene data show CDR1 as SGHRS and CDR2 as YFSETQ. The CDR3 extends over 18 amino acids. V was pared by 5 bases and J by 0 bases, with 8 bases of the junction left unmatched. The CDR3 spells CASSFGTSGSISTDTQYF. The DNA for the CDR3 is TGCGCCAGCAGTTTCGGGACTAGCGGGAGTATAAGCACAGATACGCAGTATTTT.

The chain links TRBV7-6 to TRBJ2-7, with D possibly TRBD2 on 7 matching bases. This CDR3 has 14 amino acids. The germline V and J ends were trimmed by 1 base and 6 bases, with 13 bases remaining between them. The germline V gene has CDR1 SGHVS and CDR2 FNYEAQ. The DNA for the CDR3 is TGTGCCAGCAGCTTAGGGGGGGGGCGCGCCGAGCAGTACTTC. Residues: CASSLGGGRAEQYF.

This sequence joins TRBV21-1 and TRBJ2-7; TRBD2, the D gene given by the table, was not confirmed from the DNA. TRBV21-1 represents a pseudogene. The CDR3 has 13 amino acids. The CDR3 is CASSGDSFYEQYF. The CDR3 DNA is TGTGCCAGCAGCGGGGACTCCTTCTACGAGCAGTACTTC.

V usage is TRBV18 and J usage is TRBJ2-7; 12 bases fit TRBD2. This CDR3 is 15 amino acids long. V lost 3 bases and J lost 2; bases outside the gene matches: 2. Germline CDR1 and CDR2: KGHSH and LQKENI. The CDR3 sequence: CASSPLAGGTYEQYF. The CDR3 DNA is TGTGCCAGCTCACCTCTAGCGGGAGGGACCTACGAGCAGTACTTC.

The V and J genes are TRBV5-8 and TRBJ1-4; 11 bases are a match to TRBD1. V lost 1 base, J lost 0 bases, and 11 bases stayed unmatched. Germline values: CDR1 SGHTS, CDR2 YDEGEE. There are 20 residues in the CDR3. CDR3: CASSLTRRTGGRSTNEKLFF. The CDR3 DNA sequence: TGTGCCAGCAGCTTGACCCGGCGGACAGGGGGCCGCTCAACTAATGAAAAACTGTTTTTT.

The rearrangement links TRBV29-1 to TRBJ2-7; 8 bases line up with TRBD2. The V gene end was trimmed by 5 bases and the J gene end by 0 bases; junction bases not matched to a gene: 9. The CDR3 runs to 15 residues. CDR1 and CDR2 from the germline V gene are SQVTM and ANQGSEA. The CDR3 bases are TGCAGCGTTCCCACCACTAGCGGAGACTCCTACGAGCAGTACTTC. Translating it yields CSVPTTSGDSYEQYF.

This clone was observed a few times. The CDR3 bases are TGTGCCAGCAGTTTAAGGACAGGGATTATGGTTAAAGCTTTCTTT. It specifies CASSLRTGIMVKAFF. The chain recombines TRBV27 with TRBJ1-1, with TRBD1 identical over 8 bases. V trimming: 2 bases; J trimming: 9 bases; junction bases outside the gene matches: 11. CDR1 is MNHEY, CDR2 SMNVEV, per germline (reference sequence). The CDR3 runs to 15 residues.

This clone has more than one count but fewer than ten. V gene TRBV7-2 combines with J gene TRBJ2-7; 11 nucleotides match TRBD2. Germline CDR1 reads SGHTA; CDR2 reads FQGNSA. Trimming at V came to 1 base and at J to 9 bases, leaving 5 bases not matched to a gene. CDR3 length: 14 amino acids. This CDR3 reads CASSLGLAGSGQYF. CDR3 DNA sequence: TGTGCCAGCAGCTTAGGACTAGCGGGAAGCGGGCAGTACTTC.

The sample holds a few counts of this clone. The V gene is TRBV12-3 or TRBV12-4, the J gene TRBJ2-7; D is possibly TRBD1 (6 bases). This CDR3 has 13 amino acids. V lost 6 bases and J lost 2, with 11 bases in between. CDR3 in amino acids: CASSSDRPYEQYF. The CDR3 nucleotides are TGTGCCAGCAGCTCTGACAGGCCCTACGAGCAGTACTTC.

V and J are TRBV24-1 and TRBJ2-7; TRBD1 matches 10 bases. CDR3 length equals 15 residues. V shed 5 bases and J 7 bases; nucleotides not matched to a gene: 10. The germline V gene has CDR1 KGHDR and CDR2 SFDVKD. Here the CDR3 reads CATSARQGAKWEQYF. The DNA for the CDR3 is TGTGCCACCAGTGCCCGACAGGGGGCAAAGTGGGAGCAGTACTTC.

This clone was found a few times. V is TRBV5-1 and J is TRBJ2-3; 13 nucleotides line up with TRBD2. Germline values: CDR1 SGHRS, CDR2 YFSETQ. The CDR3 sequence is 16 residues long. V lost 2 bases to trimming and J lost 7 bases; unmatched junction nucleotides: 7. The CDR3 region is CASSFWTSGSENTQYF. For the CDR3, the DNA is TGCGCCAGCAGCTTTTGGACTAGCGGGAGTGAAAATACGCAGTATTTT.

The V call is TRBV5-1, the J call TRBJ2-2, with 8 nucleotides matching TRBD2. With V trimmed by 4 bases and J by 3 bases, 11 bases remained unmatched. The CDR3 has 17 residues. CDR1 SGHRS and CDR2 YFSETQ come from the germline V gene. This CDR3 reads CASSPLELAAYTGELFF. The CDR3 bases are TGCGCCAGCAGCCCCCTGGAACTAGCGGCTTACACCGGGGAGCTGTTTTTT.